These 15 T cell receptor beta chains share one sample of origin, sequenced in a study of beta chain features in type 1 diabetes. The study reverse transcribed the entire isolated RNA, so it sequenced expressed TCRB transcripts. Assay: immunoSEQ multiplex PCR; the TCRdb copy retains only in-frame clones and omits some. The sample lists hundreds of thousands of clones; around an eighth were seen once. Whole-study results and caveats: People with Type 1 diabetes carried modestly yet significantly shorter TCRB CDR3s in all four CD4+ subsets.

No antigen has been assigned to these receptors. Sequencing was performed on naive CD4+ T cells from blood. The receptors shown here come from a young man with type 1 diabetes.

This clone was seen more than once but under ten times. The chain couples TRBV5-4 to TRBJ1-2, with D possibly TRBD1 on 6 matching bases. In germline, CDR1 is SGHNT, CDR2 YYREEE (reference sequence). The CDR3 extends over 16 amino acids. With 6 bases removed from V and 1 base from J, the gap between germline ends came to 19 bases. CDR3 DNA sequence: TGTGCCAGCATCCCCCGACCGGGGGCAAGTAACTATGGCTACACCTTC. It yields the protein CASIPRPGASNYGYTF.

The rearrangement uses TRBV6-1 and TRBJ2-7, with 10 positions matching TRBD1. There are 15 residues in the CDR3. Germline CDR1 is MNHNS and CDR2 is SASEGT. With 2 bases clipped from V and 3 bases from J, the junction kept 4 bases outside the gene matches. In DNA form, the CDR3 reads TGTGCCAGCAGTGAAAAGTGGACAGGGGGCTACGAGCAGTACTTC. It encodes CASSEKWTGGYEQYF.

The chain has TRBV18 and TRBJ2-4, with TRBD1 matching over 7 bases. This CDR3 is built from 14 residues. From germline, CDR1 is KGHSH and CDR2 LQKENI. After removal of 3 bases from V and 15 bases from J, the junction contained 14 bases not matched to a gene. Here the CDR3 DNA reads TGTGCCAGCTCACCGACAGGGTTTCCCCCTGGTGGGTACTTC. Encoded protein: CASSPTGFPPGGYF.

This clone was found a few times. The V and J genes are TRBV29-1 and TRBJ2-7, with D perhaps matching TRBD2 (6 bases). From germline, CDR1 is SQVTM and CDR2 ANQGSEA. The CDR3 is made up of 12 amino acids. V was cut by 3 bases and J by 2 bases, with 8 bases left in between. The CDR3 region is CSVDGGTYEQYF. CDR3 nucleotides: TGCAGCGTTGACGGCGGGACCTACGAGCAGTACTTC.

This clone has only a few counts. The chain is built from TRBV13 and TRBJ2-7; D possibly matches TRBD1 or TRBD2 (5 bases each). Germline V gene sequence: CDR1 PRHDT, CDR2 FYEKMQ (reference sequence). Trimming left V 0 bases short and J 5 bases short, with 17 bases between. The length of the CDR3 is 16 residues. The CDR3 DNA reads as TGTGCCAGCAGCTTAGGCTCCGGTGGGGGAGCGGACGAGCAGTACTTC. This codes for CASSLGSGGGADEQYF.

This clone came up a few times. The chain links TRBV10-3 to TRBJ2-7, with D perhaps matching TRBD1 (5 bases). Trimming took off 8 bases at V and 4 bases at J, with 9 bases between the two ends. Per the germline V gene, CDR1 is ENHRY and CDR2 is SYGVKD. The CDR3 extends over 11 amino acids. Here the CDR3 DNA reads TGTGCCATCGCTAGGGGTTACGAGCAGTACTTC. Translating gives CAIARGYEQYF.

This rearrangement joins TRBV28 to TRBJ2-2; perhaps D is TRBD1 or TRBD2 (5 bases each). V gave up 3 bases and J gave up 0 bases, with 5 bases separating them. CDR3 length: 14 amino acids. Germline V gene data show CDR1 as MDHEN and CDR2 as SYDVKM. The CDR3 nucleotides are TGTGCCAGCAGTTTGGGGGCGAACACCGGGGAGCTGTTTTTT. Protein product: CASSLGANTGELFF. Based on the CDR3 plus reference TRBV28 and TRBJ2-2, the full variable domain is DVKVTQSSRYLVKRTGEKVFLECVQDMDHENMFWYRQDPGLGLRLIYFSYDVKMKEKGDIPEGYSVSREKKERFSLILESASTNQTSMYLCASSLGANTGELFFGEGSRLTVL.

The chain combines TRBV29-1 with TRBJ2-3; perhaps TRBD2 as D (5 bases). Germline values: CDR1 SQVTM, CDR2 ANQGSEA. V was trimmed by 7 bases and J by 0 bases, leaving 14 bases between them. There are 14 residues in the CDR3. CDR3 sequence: CSGGLVGSTDTQYF. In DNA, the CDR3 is TGCAGCGGTGGACTTGTGGGGAGCACAGATACGCAGTATTTT.

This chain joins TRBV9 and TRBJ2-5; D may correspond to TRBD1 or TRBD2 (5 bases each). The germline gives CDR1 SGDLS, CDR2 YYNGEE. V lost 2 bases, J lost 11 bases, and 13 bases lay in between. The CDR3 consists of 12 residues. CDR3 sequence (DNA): TGTGCCAGCAGCGTCGAGAGGGGAGAGCAGTACTTC. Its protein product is CASSVERGEQYF.

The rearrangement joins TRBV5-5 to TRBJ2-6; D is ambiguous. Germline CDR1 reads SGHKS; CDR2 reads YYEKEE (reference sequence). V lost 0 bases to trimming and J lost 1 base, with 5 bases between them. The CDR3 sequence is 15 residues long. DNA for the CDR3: TGTGCCAGCAGCTTGGTGGCGTCTGGGGCCAACGTCCTGACTTTC. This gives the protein CASSLVASGANVLTF.

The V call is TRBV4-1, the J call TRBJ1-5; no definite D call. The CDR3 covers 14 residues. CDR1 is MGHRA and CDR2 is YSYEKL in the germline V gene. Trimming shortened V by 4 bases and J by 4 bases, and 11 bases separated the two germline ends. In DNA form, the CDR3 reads TGCGCCAGCAGCCCCCGGCGGCAGAATCAGCCCCAGCATTTT. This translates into CASSPRRQNQPQHF.

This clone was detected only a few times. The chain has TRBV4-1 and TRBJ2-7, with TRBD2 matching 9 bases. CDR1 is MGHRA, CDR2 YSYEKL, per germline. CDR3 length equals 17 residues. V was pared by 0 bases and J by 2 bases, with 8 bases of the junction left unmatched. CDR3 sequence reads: CASSQDFSGGPAYEQYF. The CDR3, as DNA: TGCGCCAGCAGCCAAGACTTCAGCGGGGGGCCGGCCTACGAGCAGTACTTC.

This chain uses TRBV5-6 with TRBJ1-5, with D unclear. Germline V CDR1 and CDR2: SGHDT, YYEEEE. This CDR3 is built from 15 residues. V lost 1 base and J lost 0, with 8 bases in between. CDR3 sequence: CASSLNSLSNQPQHF. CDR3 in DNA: TGTGCCAGCAGCTTGAACAGTCTTAGCAATCAGCCCCAGCATTTT. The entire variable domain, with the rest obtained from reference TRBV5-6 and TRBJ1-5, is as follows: DAGVTQSPTHLIKTRGQQVTLRCSPKSGHDTVSWYQQALGQGPQFIFQYYEEEERQRGNFPDRFSGHQFPNYSSELNVNALLLGDSALYLCASSLNSLSNQPQHFGDGTRLSIL.

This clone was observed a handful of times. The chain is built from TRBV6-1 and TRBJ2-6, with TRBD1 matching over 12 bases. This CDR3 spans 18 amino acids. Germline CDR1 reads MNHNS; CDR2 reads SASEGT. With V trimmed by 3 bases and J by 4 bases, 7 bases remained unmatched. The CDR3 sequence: CASSDVRDRGPGANVLTF. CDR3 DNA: TGTGCCAGCAGTGACGTCCGGGACAGGGGGCCCGGGGCCAACGTCCTGACTTTC.

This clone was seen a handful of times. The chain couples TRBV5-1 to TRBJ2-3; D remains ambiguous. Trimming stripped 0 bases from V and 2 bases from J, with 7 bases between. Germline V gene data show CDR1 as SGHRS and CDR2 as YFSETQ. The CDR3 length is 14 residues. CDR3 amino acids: CASSLGSTTDTQYF. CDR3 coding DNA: TGCGCCAGCAGCTTGGGAAGCACCACAGATACGCAGTATTTT. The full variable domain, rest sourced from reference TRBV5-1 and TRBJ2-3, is KAGVTQTPRYLIKTRGQQVTLSCSPISGHRSVSWYQQTPGQGLQFLFEYFSETQRNKGNFPGRFSGRQFSNSRSEMNVSTLELGDSALYLCASSLGSTTDTQYFGPGTRLTVL.